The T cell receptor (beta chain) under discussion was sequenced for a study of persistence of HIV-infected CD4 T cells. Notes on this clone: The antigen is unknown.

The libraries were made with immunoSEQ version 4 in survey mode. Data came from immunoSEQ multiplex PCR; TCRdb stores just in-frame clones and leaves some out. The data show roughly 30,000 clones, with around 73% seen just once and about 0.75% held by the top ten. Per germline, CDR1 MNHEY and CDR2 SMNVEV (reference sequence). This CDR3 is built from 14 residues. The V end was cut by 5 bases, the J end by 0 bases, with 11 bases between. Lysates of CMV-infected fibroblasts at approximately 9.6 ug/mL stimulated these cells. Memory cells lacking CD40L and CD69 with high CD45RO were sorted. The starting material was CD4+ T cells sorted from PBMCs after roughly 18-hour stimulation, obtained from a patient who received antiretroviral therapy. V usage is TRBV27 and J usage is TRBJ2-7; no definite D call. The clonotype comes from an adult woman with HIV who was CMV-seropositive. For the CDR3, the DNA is TGTGCCAGCAGTCCACAAACTCTCTCCTACGAGCAGTACTTC. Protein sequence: CASSPQTLSYEQYF.